This T cell receptor beta chain derives from a study of cytomegalovirus exposure and HLA in healthy donors. With regard to this clone: What it binds is not known.

Sequenced by immunoSEQ multiplex PCR; TCRdb stores in-frame clones only, minus some. This table has about 130,000 clones, roughly 90% appearing once. Study observations and caveats: Confirmation in vitro established that a few CMV-associated chains were specific for CMV antigens. Rare TCR sequences predominated, though certain public TCRs were found in many donors. Using the classifier, cytomegalovirus status was reportedly diagnosed with high specificity and sensitivity.

The study drew the donors from its roughly 130-subject validation cohort, separate from the roughly 700-subject first cohort. Sample: PBMCs. This receptor was taken from a man between 25 and 39 years old in good health and CMV-seronegative.

The CDR3 DNA follows: TGTGCCAGCAGGCGGGACAGGGGTCGGGAAAAACTGTTTTTT. This encodes CASRRDRGREKLFF. V usage is TRBV27 and J usage is TRBJ1-4; the match to TRBD1 covers 10 bases. This CDR3 contains 14 residues. CDR1 is MNHEY and CDR2 is SMNVEV in the germline V gene (reference sequence). V was pared by 6 bases and J by 8 bases, with 6 bases of the junction left unmatched.